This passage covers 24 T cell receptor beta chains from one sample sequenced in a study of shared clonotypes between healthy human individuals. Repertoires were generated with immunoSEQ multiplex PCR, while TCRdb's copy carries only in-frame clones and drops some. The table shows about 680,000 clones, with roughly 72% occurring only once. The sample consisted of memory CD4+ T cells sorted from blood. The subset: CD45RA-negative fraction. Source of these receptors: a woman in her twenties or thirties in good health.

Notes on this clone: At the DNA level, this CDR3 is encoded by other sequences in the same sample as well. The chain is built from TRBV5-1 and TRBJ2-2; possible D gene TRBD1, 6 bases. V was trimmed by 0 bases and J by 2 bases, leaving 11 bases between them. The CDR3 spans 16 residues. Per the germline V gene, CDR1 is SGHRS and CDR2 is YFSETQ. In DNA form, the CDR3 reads TGCGCCAGCAGCTTGGTTGGGACACCTAACACCGGGGAGCTGTTTTTT. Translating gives CASSLVGTPNTGELFF. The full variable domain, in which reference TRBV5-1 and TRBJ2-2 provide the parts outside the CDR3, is KAGVTQTPRYLIKTRGQQVTLSCSPISGHRSVSWYQQTPGQGLQFLFEYFSETQRNKGNFPGRFSGRQFSNSRSEMNVSTLELGDSALYLCASSLVGTPNTGELFFGEGSRLTVL.

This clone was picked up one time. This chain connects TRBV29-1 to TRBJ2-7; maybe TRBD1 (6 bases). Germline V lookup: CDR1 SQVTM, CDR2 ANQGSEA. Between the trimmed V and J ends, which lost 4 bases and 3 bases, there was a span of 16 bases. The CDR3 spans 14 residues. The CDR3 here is CSVAVQGPDYEQYF. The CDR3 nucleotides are TGCAGCGTTGCGGTACAGGGTCCCGACTACGAGCAGTACTTC.

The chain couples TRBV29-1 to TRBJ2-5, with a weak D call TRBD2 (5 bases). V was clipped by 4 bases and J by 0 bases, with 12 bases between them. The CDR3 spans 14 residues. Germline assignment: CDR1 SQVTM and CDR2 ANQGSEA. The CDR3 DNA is TGCAGCGTTGTTAGCGTGGAGGACCAAGAGACCCAGTACTTC. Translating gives CSVVSVEDQETQYF.

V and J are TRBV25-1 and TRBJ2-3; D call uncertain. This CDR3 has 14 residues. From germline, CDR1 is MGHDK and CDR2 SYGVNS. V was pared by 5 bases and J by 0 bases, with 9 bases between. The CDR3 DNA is TGTGCCAGCAGTAGGACCTTGAGCACAGATACGCAGTATTTT. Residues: CASSRTLSTDTQYF.

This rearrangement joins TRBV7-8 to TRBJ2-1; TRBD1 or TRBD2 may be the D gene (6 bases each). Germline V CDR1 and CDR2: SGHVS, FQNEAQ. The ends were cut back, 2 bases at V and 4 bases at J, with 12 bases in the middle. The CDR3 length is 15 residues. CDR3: CASSLRGLDYNEQFF. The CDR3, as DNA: TGTGCCAGCAGCTTACGGGGGCTAGATTACAATGAGCAGTTCTTC.

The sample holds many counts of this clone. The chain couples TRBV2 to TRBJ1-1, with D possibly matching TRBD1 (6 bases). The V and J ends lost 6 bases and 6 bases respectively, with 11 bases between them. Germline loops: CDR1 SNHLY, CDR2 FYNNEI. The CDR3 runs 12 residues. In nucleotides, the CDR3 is TGTGCCAGCAGCAAAGGGGGGGCTGAAGCTTTCTTT. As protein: CASSKGGAEAFF. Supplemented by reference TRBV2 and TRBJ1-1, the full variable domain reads EPEVTQTPSHQVTQMGQEVILRCVPISNHLYFYWYRQILGQKVEFLVSFYNNEISEKSEIFDDQFSVERPDGSNFTLKIRSTKLEDSAMYFCASSKGGAEAFFGQGTRLTVV.

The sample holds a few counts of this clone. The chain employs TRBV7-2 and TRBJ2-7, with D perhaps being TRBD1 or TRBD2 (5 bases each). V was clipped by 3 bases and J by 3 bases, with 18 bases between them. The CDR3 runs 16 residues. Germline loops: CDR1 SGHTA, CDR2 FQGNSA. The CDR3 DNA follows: TGTGCCAGCAGCTTCAAACGGGGCCGAGGTTACTACGAGCAGTACTTC. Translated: CASSFKRGRGYYEQYF.

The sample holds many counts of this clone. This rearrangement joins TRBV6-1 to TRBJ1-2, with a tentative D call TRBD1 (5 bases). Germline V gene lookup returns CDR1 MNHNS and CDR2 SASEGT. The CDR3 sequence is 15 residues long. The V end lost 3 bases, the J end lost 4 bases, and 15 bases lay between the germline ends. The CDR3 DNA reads TGTGCCAGCAGTGACCCCGCCACGGGGGGCTATGGCTACACCTTC. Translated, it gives CASSDPATGGYGYTF.

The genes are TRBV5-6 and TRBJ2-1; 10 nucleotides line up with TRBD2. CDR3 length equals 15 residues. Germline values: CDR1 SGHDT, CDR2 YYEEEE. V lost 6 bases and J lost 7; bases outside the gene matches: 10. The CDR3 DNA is TGTGCCAGCACTGAACCGGGACTAGCGAGTAATGAGCAGTTCTTC. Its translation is CASTEPGLASNEQFF.

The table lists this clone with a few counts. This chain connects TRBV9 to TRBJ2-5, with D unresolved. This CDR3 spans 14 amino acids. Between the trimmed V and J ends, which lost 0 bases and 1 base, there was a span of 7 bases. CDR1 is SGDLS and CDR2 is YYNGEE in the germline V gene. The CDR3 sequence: CASSVEPPQETQYF. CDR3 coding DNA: TGTGCCAGCAGCGTAGAACCCCCCCAAGAGACCCAGTACTTC.

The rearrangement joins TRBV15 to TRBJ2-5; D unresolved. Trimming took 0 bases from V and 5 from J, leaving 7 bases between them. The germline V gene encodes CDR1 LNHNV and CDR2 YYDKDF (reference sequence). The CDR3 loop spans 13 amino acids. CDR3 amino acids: CATSRDRVETQYF. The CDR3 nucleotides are TGTGCCACCAGCAGAGATCGAGTGGAGACCCAGTACTTC.

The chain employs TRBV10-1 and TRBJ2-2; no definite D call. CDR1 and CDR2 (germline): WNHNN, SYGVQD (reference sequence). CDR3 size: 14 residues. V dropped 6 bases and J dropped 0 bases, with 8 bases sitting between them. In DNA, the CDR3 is TGCGCCAGCAGGGAGAATACGAACACCGGGGAGCTGTTTTTT. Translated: CASRENTNTGELFF.

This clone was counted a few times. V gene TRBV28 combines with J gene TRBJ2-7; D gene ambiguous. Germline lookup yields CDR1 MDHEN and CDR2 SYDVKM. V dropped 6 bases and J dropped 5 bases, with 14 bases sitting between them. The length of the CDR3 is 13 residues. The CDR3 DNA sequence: TGTGCCAGCAGCCCCGCCGGAATGGACGAGCAGTACTTC. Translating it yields CASSPAGMDEQYF.

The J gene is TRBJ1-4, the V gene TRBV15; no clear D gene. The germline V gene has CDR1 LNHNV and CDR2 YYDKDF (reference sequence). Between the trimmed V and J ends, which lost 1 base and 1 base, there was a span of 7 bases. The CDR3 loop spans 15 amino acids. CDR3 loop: CATSRAKGTNEKLFF. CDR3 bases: TGTGCCACCAGCAGAGCAAAGGGAACTAATGAAAAACTGTTTTTT.

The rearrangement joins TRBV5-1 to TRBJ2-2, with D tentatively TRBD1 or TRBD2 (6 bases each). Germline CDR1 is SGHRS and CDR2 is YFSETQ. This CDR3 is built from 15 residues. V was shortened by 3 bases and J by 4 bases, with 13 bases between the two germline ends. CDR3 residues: CASSSTEGGTGELFF. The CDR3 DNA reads TGCGCCAGCAGCTCAACGGAGGGGGGCACCGGGGAGCTGTTTTTT.

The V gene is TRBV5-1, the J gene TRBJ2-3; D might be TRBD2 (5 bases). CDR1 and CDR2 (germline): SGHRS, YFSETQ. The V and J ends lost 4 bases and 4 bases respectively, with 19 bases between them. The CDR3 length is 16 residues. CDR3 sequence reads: CASSAGLVLGSDTQYF. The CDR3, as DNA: TGCGCCAGCAGCGCTGGACTGGTGCTGGGTTCAGATACGCAGTATTTT.

The CDR3 spells CASSLIRGTRYSNQPQHF. The CDR3, as DNA: TGTGCCAGCAGTTTAATTAGGGGAACCCGCTATAGCAATCAGCCCCAGCATTTT. The gene calls are TRBV28 and TRBJ1-5, with a tentative D call TRBD1 (5 bases). Germline CDR1 reads MDHEN; CDR2 reads SYDVKM. CDR3 size: 18 residues. V lost 2 bases to trimming and J lost 0 bases, with 17 bases between them.

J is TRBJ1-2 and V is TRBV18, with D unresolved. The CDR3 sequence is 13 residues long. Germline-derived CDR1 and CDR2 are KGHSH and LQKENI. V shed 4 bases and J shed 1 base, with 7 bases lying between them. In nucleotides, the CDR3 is TGTGCCAGCTCACAAGGGAGTAACTATGGCTACACCTTC. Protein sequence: CASSQGSNYGYTF.

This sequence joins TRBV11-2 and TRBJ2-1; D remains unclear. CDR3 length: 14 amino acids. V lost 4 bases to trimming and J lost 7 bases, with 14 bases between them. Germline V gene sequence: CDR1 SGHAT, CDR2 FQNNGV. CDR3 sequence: CASSWLRSRNEQFF. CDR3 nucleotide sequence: TGTGCCAGCAGCTGGCTCAGATCGAGGAATGAGCAGTTCTTC.

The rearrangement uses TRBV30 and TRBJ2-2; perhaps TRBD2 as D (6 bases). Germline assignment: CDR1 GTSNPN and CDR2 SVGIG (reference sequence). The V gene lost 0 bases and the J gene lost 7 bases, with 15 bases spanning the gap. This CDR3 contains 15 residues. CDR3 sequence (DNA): TGTGCCTGGAGTGTAGACCCCGGGGGTGTCGGGGAGCTGTTTTTT. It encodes CAWSVDPGGVGELFF.

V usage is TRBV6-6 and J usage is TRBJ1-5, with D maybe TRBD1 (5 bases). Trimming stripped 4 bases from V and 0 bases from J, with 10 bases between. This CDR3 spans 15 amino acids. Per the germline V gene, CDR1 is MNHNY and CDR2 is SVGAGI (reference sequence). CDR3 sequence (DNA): TGTGCCAGCAGTTGGCGGGGGGTTAGCAATCAGCCCCAGCATTTT. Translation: CASSWRGVSNQPQHF.

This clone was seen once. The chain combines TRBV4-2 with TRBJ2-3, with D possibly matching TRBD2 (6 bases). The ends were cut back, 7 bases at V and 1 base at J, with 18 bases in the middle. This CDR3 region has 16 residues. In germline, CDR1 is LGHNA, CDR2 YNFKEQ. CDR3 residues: CASTRGPASGTDTQYF. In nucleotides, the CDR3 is TGTGCCAGCACCCGGGGCCCGGCTAGCGGCACAGATACGCAGTATTTT.

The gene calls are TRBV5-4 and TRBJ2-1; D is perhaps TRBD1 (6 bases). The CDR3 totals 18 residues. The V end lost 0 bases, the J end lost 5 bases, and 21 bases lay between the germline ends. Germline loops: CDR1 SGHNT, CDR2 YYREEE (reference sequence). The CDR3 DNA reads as TGTGCCAGCAGCTTGGAAGGCTGGGGGCGGCAAATCAACAATGAGCAGTTCTTC. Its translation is CASSLEGWGRQINNEQFF.

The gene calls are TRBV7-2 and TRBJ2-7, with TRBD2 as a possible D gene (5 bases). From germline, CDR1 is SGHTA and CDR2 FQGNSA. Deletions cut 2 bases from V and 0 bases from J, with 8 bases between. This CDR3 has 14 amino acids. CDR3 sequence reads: CASSLTDFSYEQYF. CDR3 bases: TGTGCCAGCAGCTTAACGGACTTCTCCTACGAGCAGTACTTC.